Here is one T cell receptor beta chain with its context. Antigen specificity is unknown. The table came from immunoSEQ multiplex PCR; TCRdb's copy has only in-frame clones and leaves some out. The sample includes roughly 76,000 clones, 70% to 90% of them seen just once. This sample is drawn from a study of OX40 agonist ivuxolimab in advanced cancers. Study conclusions and caveats: The mean number of expanded clones was higher in CD8+ T cells than in CD4+.

Germline lookup yields CDR1 SGHRS and CDR2 YFSETQ. V gave up 1 base and J gave up 5 bases, with 3 bases separating them. The CDR3 contains 12 residues. This specimen consisted of CD4+ or CD8+ T cells sorted from blood, obtained in a trial of the OX40 agonist ivuxolimab. This TCR derives from an adult with an advanced solid tumor such as melanoma, head and neck, liver or kidney cancer. The rearrangement links TRBV5-1 to TRBJ2-2; D gene ambiguous. In DNA, the CDR3 is TGCGCCAGCAGCTTGCTTACCGGGGAGCTGTTTTTT. Translated, it gives CASSLLTGELFF.